A selection of T cell receptor beta chains follows, all from one sample in a study of OX40 agonist ivuxolimab in advanced cancers. Using immunoSEQ multiplex PCR, the repertoire was profiled, and TCRdb retains in-frame clones only, with some absent. Here the sample spans about 86,000 clones, about 89% being singletons. The specimen was CD4+ or CD8+ T cells sorted from blood, collected in a trial of the OX40 agonist ivuxolimab. These receptors all come from an adult with an advanced solid tumor such as melanoma, head and neck, liver or kidney cancer. CDR3s include the opening cysteine and the closing phenylalanine or tryptophan. D genes are given only for firm matches. Clone size appears in some rows only: once, few, many, or a class for an expanded clone.

j_call v_call clone_size d_call cdr3_aa cdr3_nt
TRBJ1-1 TRBV19 once . CASSIDPWTEAFF TGTGCCAGTAGTATAGACCCGTGGACTGAAGCTTTCTTT
TRBJ2-7 TRBV11-2 . . CASSSRDTFYEQYF TGTGCCAGCAGCTCCCGGGACACCTTCTACGAGCAGTACTTC
TRBJ2-7 TRBV25-1 . . CASSRGTYEQYF TGTGCCAGCAGCCGGGGGACCTACGAGCAGTACTTC
TRBJ1-1 TRBV30 . TRBD1 CAWSGKGALNTEAFF TGTGCCTGGAGTGGGAAGGGGGCCTTGAACACTGAAGCTTTCTTT
TRBJ2-3 TRBV6-5 . . CASSYSVAVGADTQYF TGTGCCAGCAGTTACTCGGTTGCGGTAGGGGCGGATACGCAGTATTTT
TRBJ1-1 TRBV7-3 once . CASSPGGGRGEAFF TGTGCCAGCAGCCCCGGGGGGGGACGAGGTGAAGCTTTCTTT
TRBJ1-2 TRBV9 . . CASSAVDSSIYGYTF TGTGCCAGCAGCGCCGTGGACAGTTCTATCTATGGCTACACCTTC
TRBJ1-1 TRBV6-5 . . CASSRQEMGNTEAFF TGTGCCAGCAGCCGACAGGAGATGGGAAACACTGAAGCTTTCTTT
TRBJ2-5 TRBV5-6 . . CASSLNGLAGETQYF TGTGCCAGCAGCCTAAACGGCCTAGCAGGGGAGACCCAGTACTTC
TRBJ2-7 TRBV6-5 . . CASSYPPRRTPYEQYF TGTGCCAGCAGTTATCCCCCTCGACGGACTCCCTACGAGCAGTACTTC
TRBJ1-2 TRBV7-3 . TRBD1 CASSPGQGAYGYTF TGTGCCAGCAGCCCCGGACAGGGGGCCTATGGCTACACCTTC
TRBJ1-1 TRBV7-9 . . CASSTTQSGSAFF TGTGCCAGCAGCACCACCCAGAGTGGTTCGGCTTTCTTT